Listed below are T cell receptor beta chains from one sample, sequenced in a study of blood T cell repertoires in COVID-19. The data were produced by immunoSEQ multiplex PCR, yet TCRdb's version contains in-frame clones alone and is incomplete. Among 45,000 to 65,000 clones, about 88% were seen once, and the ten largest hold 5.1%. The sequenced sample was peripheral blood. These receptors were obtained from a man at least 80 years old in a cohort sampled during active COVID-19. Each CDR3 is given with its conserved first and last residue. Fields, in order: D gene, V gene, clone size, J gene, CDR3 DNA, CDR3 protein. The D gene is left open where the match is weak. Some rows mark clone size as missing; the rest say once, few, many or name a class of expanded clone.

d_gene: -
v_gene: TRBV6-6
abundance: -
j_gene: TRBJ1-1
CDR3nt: TGTGCCAGCAGTTACTCTGGGGGGTACACTGAAGCTTTCTTT
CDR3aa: CASSYSGGYTEAFF

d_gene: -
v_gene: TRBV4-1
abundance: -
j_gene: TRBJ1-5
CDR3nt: TGCGCCAGCAGCCAACTATTAATACAGGGAAGCAATCAGCCCCAGCATTTT
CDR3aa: CASSQLLIQGSNQPQHF

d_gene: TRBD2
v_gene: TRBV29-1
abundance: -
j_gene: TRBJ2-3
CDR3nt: TGCAGCGCCGGAGCGGGAGGTACAGATACGCAGTATTTT
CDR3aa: CSAGAGGTDTQYF

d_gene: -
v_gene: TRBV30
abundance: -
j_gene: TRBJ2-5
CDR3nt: TGTGCCTGTCCGGTAACGGGAGCCCAAGAGACCCAGTACTTC
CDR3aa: CACPVTGAQETQYF

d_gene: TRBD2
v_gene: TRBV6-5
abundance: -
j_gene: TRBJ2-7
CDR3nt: TGTGCCAGCAGTTACCCTAGCGGCCCCTCCTCCTACGAGCAGTACTTC
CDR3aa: CASSYPSGPSSYEQYF

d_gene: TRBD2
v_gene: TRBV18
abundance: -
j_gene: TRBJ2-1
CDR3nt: TGTGCCAGCTCACCACTCGGGCTAGCGGGAGTAGACTCCTACAATGAGCAGTTCTTC
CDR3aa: CASSPLGLAGVDSYNEQFF

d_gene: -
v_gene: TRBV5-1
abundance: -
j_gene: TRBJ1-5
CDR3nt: TGCGCCAGCAGCTTGGGTGAGGTTAACAATCAGCCCCAGCATTTT
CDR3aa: CASSLGEVNNQPQHF

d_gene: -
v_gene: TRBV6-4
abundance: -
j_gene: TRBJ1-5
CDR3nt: TGTGCCAGCAGTGCCACACAGGGTCAGCCCCAGCATTTT
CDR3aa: CASSATQGQPQHF

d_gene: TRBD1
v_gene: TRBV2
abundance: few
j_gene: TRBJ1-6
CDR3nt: TGTGCCAGCGGGCGGGGACAGGGGTTTTCACCCCTCCACTTT
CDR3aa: CASGRGQGFSPLHF

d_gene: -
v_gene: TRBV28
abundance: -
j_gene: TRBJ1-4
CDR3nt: TGTGCCAGCAGTACCTTTGGAGCAACTAATGAAAAACTGTTTTTT
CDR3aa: CASSTFGATNEKLFF

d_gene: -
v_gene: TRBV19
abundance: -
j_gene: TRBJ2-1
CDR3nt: TGTGCCAGTCACGACAGGAGCTCCTACAATGAGCAGTTCTTC
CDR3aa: CASHDRSSYNEQFF

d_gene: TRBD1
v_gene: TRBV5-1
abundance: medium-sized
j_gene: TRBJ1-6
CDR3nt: TGCGCCAGCAGAGATATCGGGACAGGGGACTATAATTCACCCCTCCACTTT
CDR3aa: CASRDIGTGDYNSPLHF

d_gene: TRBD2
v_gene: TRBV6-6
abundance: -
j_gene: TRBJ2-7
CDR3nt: TGTGCCAGCAGTTACGGACTAGCGGAGCCCTACGAGCAGTACTTC
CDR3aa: CASSYGLAEPYEQYF

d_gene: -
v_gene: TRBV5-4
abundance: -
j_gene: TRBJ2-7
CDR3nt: TGTGCCAGCAGCTTGTTAGGGGGCGAGCAGTACTTC
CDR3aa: CASSLLGGEQYF

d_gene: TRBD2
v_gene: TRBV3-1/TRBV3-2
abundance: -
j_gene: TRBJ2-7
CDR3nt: TGTGCCAGCATGTCGACTAGCGGGAGAAGTAGGTCCTACGAGCAGTACTTC
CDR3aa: CASMSTSGRSRSYEQYF

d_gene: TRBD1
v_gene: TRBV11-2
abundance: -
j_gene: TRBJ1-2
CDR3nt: TGTGCCAGCAGCATCAGGGACAGGGGCGGTGGCTACACCTTC
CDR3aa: CASSIRDRGGGYTF

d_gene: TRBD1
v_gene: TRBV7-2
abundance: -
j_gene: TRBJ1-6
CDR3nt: TGTGCCAGCAGCGCGGGGACAGGGGGCCGGTCACCCCTCCACTTT
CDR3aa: CASSAGTGGRSPLHF

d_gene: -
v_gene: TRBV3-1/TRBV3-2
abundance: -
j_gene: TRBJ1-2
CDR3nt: TGTGCCAGCAGCCAAGCGGCAGGCCCCAGGGGCTACACCTTC
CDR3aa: CASSQAAGPRGYTF

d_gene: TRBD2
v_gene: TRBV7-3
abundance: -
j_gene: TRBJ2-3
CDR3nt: TGTGCCAGCAGCTTAATGAAAAGCGGGGGGCCCCCAGATACGCAGTATTTT
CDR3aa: CASSLMKSGGPPDTQYF

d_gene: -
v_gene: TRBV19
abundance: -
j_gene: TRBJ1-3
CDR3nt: TGTGCCAGTAGTATCTTCAGCGCGGGAGGAAACACCATATATTTT
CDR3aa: CASSIFSAGGNTIYF

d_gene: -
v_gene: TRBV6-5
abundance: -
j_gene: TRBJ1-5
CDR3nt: TGTGCCAGCAGTTACTCTCGGGGGGATCAGCCCCAGCATTTT
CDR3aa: CASSYSRGDQPQHF

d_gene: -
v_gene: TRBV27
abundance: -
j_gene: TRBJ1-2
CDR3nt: TGTGCCAGCAGTTTCTCATCCGGGGTCGCTGGTGGCTACACCTTC
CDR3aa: CASSFSSGVAGGYTF

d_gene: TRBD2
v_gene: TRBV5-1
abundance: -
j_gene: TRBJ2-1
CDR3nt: TGCGCCAGCACAGGGCTAGCGGGAGCCGATGAGCAGTTCTTC
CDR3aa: CASTGLAGADEQFF

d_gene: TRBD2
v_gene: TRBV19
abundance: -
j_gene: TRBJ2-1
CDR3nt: TGTGCCGGAGTGGACAGGGGCCGAGATAGCGGGAGGGCCCTCAATGAGCAGTTCTTC
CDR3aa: CAGVDRGRDSGRALNEQFF

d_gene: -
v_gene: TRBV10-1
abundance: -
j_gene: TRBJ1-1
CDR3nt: TGCGCCAGCAGTGAGACAGGATGGACTGAAGCTTTCTTT
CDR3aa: CASSETGWTEAFF

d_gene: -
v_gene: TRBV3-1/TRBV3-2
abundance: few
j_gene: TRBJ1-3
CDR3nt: TGTGCCAGCAGCCAAGTTGGGGGGAGAAACACCATATATTTT
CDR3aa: CASSQVGGRNTIYF

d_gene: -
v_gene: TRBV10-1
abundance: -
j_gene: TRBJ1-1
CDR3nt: TGCGCCAGCAGTGAGGACAGGTTCATGAACACTGAAGCTTTCTTT
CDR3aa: CASSEDRFMNTEAFF

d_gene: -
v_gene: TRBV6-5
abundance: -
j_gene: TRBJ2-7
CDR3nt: TGTGCCAGCACTTCCCAGGGTACCGAGCAGTACTTC
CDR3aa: CASTSQGTEQYF

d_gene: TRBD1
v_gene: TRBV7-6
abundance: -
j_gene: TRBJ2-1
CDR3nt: TGTGCCAGCAGCCCAACCCCGGACAGGGGGTTCGATGAGCAGTTCTTC
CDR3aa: CASSPTPDRGFDEQFF

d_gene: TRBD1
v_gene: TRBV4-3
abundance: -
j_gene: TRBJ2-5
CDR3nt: TGCGCCAGCAGCCAAGGGGACAGGGGAATCGTGGAGACCCAGTACTTC
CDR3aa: CASSQGDRGIVETQYF

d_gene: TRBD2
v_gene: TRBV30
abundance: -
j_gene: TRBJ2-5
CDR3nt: TGTGCCTGGAGTTTCCAGCGGGGGGGGACCCAGTACTTC
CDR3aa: CAWSFQRGGTQYF

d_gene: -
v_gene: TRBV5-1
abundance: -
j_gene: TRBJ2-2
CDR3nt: TGCGCCAGCAGCTTGGTTGCCAGCGCGAACACCGGGGAGCTGTTTTTT
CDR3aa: CASSLVASANTGELFF

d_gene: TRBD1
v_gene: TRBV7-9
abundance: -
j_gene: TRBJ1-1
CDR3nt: TGTGCCAGCAGCCCTGCAGGGGGCTACATGAACACTGAAGCTTTCTTT
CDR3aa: CASSPAGGYMNTEAFF

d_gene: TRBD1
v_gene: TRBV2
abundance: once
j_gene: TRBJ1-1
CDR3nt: TGTGCCAGCAGTGGTGACAGGGACACTGAAGCTTTCTTT
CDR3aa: CASSGDRDTEAFF

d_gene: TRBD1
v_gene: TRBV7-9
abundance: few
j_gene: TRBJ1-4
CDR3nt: TGTGCCACAGGGACAGGGGGACCTGAAAAACTGTTTTTT
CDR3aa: CATGTGGPEKLFF